Listed below are T cell receptor beta chains from one sample, sequenced in a study of blood T cell repertoires in COVID-19. Some clones are missing from TCRdb's copy, which holds only in-frame ones; the method was immunoSEQ multiplex PCR. The table records some 66,000 clones, roughly 80% of them present only once. The sequenced material came from peripheral blood. All receptors come from a man between 60 and 75 years old with acute or convalescent COVID-19. The CDR3 runs from the conserved cysteine through the conserved F or W. A D gene is named only where the DNA matches it firmly. Size is stated for part of the rows, as once, few or many counts, or as a class when the clone is expanded.

TRBV5-5	TRBJ2-2	once	.	CASSLGDRNTGELFF	TGTGCCAGCAGCTTGGGCGACAGGAACACCGGGGAGCTGTTTTTT
TRBV19	TRBJ1-5	.	.	CASSASADPQPQHF	TGTGCCAGTAGTGCCTCAGCGGATCCACAGCCCCAGCATTTT
TRBV4-3	TRBJ1-5	once	.	CASSQDLQANQPQHF	TGCGCCAGCAGCCAAGATCTACAGGCGAATCAGCCCCAGCATTTT
TRBV7-2	TRBJ1-6	.	TRBD1	CASSSSWTGSSYNSPLHF	TGTGCCAGCAGCTCCTCCTGGACAGGGAGCTCCTATAATTCACCCCTCCACTTT
TRBV7-2	TRBJ1-2	.	TRBD1	CASSYRGATQKNYGYTF	TGTGCCAGCAGCTACAGGGGCGCTACCCAAAAGAACTATGGCTACACCTTC
TRBV6-5	TRBJ1-1	.	.	CASITDSQETFF	TGTGCCAGCATAACGGACAGCCAGGAAACTTTCTTT
TRBV7-2	TRBJ1-2	once	.	CASSSHDIGGYTF	TGTGCCAGCAGTTCACACGACATAGGTGGCTACACCTTC
TRBV29-1	TRBJ1-1	.	.	CSVGRGGTEAFF	TGCAGCGTTGGCAGGGGTGGGACTGAAGCTTTCTTT
TRBV3-1/TRBV3-2	TRBJ2-2	.	TRBD2	CASSLREGTGELFF	TGTGCCAGCAGCCTGCGGGAGGGCACCGGGGAGCTGTTTTTT
TRBV15	TRBJ2-7	.	.	CATSRGQPAYEQYF	TGTGCCACCAGCCGCGGACAGCCAGCCTACGAGCAGTACTTC
TRBV12-3/TRBV12-4	TRBJ1-1	.	TRBD1	CASSRTGVAEAFF	TGTGCCAGCAGTCGTACAGGGGTGGCTGAAGCTTTCTTT
TRBV7-2	TRBJ2-1	many	TRBD1	CASRRTGPKYNEQFF	TGTGCCAGCAGAAGGACAGGACCAAAATACAATGAGCAGTTCTTC
TRBV10-3	TRBJ1-1	.	.	CAISESLFPGNTEAFF	TGTGCCATCAGTGAGTCGTTATTCCCGGGGAACACTGAAGCTTTCTTT
TRBV27	TRBJ1-1	.	TRBD1	CASRAFRTGVNTEAFF	TGTGCCAGCAGAGCATTTCGGACAGGGGTGAACACTGAAGCTTTCTTT
TRBV5-6	TRBJ2-5	.	TRBD2	CASSLFLSGGALETQYF	TGTGCCAGCAGCTTGTTTCTAAGCGGGGGGGCGCTGGAGACCCAGTACTTC
TRBV6-2/TRBV6-3	TRBJ2-3	.	TRBD2	CASSPGDSGATYF	TGTGCCAGCAGCCCAGGCGATAGCGGGGCGACGTATTTT